The clone carrying this T cell receptor (beta chain) has only one observation. What it binds is unknown. A read error may produce the germline difference seen at one junction end. CDR1 is SGHTA, CDR2 FQGNSA, per germline. The CDR3 extends over 14 amino acids. The authors ran a second PCR of roughly 6 to 12 cycles using a sample-barcoded 5' primer and a J-beta primer mix. TCRdb ran MiXCR on the 5' RACE reads and lists one entry per CDR3 protein. The sample records about 970,000 distinct CDR3 sequences, approximately 50% being singletons. This record belongs to a study of blood T cells in healthy people across ages. Study conclusions and caveats: Expanded clonotype shifts may have been confounded, as the donors had an unknown CMV status. Calculation of diversity from one million T cells yielded estimates considered to be underestimates.

Input material: blood. V gene TRBV7-2 combines with J gene TRBJ2-1; the D is unclear. The DNA matches TRBJ2-7 better at its end, which makes the J call doubtful. The sequence came from a woman in her sixties or seventies in good health. The CDR3 DNA is TGCGCCAGCAGACCCACCACGGTCTACAATGAGCAGTACTTC. Amino acid sequence: CASRPTTVYNEQYF.